This T cell receptor (beta chain) comes out of a study of shared clonotypes between healthy human individuals. Study-wide results and limits: Rarefaction indicated that sorted-subset sequencing remained incomplete although depth was large. Limitation of the genetic and exposure-history diversity represented came from the few donors. Sharing across a few donors was seen in 4.5% to 5.5% of naive CD4 clonotypes.

The CDR3 runs to 13 residues. CDR1 and CDR2 from the germline V gene are SQVTM and ANQGSEA. V was clipped by 6 bases and J by 14 bases; unmatched bases: 11. A note on this clone: Its specificity is not known.

A CD45RA+ naive subset and a CD45RA-negative memory subset were split from CD4+ cells. This table comes from immunoSEQ multiplex PCR, and its TCRdb copy is limited to in-frame clones, with some not included. The sample has approximately 2.5 million clones; 93% are singletons. The clonotype comes from a man younger than 35 in good health. Some clones in this sample may be carry-over from other donors' samples. The sequenced sample was naive CD4+ T cells from PBMCs. Subset indicated: CD45RA+ positively selected. The chain recombines TRBV29-1 with TRBJ2-1, with 12 bases that match TRBD1. The CDR3 DNA follows: TGCAGCGTCGAGGGACAGGGGGCTGTTTTGAAGTTCTTC. Translated, it gives CSVEGQGAVLKFF.